This T cell receptor beta chain was identified during a study of identical twins. The CDR3 has 17 residues. Germline V gene sequence: CDR1 SQVTM, CDR2 ANQGSEA. V gave up 0 bases and J gave up 6 bases; unmatched junction bases: 12. The sample holds many counts of this clonotype. cDNA molecules carried unique molecular identifiers, and template switching added a universal primer site. MiXCR was run by TCRdb on the 5' RACE reads, yielding one entry per CDR3 protein. The repertoire holds more than 650,000 distinct CDR3 sequences, with around 6% as singletons. The clonotype comes from a young man in good health. Sequencing input: naive T cells sorted from blood. The chain recombines TRBV29-1 with TRBJ2-3; TRBD2 aligns across 10 bases. DNA for the CDR3: TGCAGCGTTGAAGATCTTCTGATGAAGCGGGAGGGCGATACGCAGTATTTT. Its protein product is CSVEDLLMKREGDTQYF.